This T cell receptor beta chain was identified in a study of blood T cell repertoires in COVID-19 (dated by TCRdb to the early 2020s). For context, the study as a whole: Samples from collaborators originated in the United States, Italy and Spain and spanned both the acute and convalescent phases of COVID-19. Nearly every sample came with metadata listing a de-identified subject ID, COVID-19 status, age in years and sex. The material from the prospective study consisted of cDNA or gDNA derived from T cells, B-cell-depleted T cells, or PBMCs. The repertoires were released in a freely available public database meant as a resource for research on the immune response to SARS-CoV-2. Subjects who had been exposed to COVID-19, were actively infected with it, or had recovered from it provided the deeply sampled blood TCRbeta repertoires that made up the dataset. Where HLA class I and class II types were available, the types were taken from metadata supplied by the sample provider, not from assay-based typing. Samples came from the ongoing ImmuneRACE study (first 160 participants) plus 1,254 subjects from 6 global collaborators.

Each collaborating institution followed its own protocols to collect whole blood in K2EDTA tubes. For TCRbeta analysis, collaborators shipped samples in one of three forms: frozen whole blood, isolated PBMCs, or DNA extracted from either of those sample types. The CDR3 sequence holds 14 residues, the cysteine and phenylalanine included. Kept here is only the CDR3 DNA, which spans 42 bases and is read in frame from base 1. The germline V gene (reference sequence) specifies MNHEY as CDR1 and SMNVEV as CDR2. The junction shows trimming of 8 bases on V and 1 base on J, plus 14 bases between the germline ends. General study outcomes and caveats: Clinical and demographic metadata were provided uncurated, with the amount varying by source and participant.

The immunoSEQ Assay, a bias-controlled multiplex PCR, was used to amplify TCRbeta CDR3 regions from genomic DNA. In the source study's methods: The number of nucleated cells in each sample was estimated from the amplification of reference gene primers within the assay. Sequence reads were collapsed and filtered to measure the absolute abundance of every unique TCRbeta CDR3 rearrangement. For each sample, productive Simpson clonality was calculated as the square root of Simpson's diversity index across productive rearrangements. TCRdb obtained this table from immuneACCESS and retained in-frame rearrangements with V and J assigned. These tables miss some clones; where compared with another copy, unresolved V genes account for less than half of the shortfall, and the remainder is unexplained. That table supplies the V and J calls and clone size; D and trimming were determined from the DNA. The table for this sample lists about 39,000 clones; approximately 94% of them were counted only once. The ten biggest clones cover roughly 4% of the sample.

As concerns this clone: Its antigen is currently not known. There are no base qualities to consult, and no much larger clone falls within one base.

The sequenced material came from peripheral blood. The chain uses TRBV27 and TRBJ1-1; the D gene is unclear. The clonotype originates from a human donor with active COVID-19. The donor label of this sample is uncertain. The base sequence is TGTGCCAGCCGGTACGGGCGGGGGAACACTGAAGCTTTCTTT. The translation is CASRYGRGNTEAFF.